The 18 T cell receptor beta chains below all came from one sample that was sequenced in a study of blood T cell repertoires in COVID-19. Sequencing used immunoSEQ multiplex PCR; TCRdb keeps in-frame clones, though not all of them. Of roughly 250,000 clones listed, roughly 90% are singletons. The specimen sequenced was peripheral blood. These receptors all come from a woman in her 40s who had recovered from COVID-19.

V usage is TRBV30 and J usage is TRBJ1-5; 8 nucleotides align to TRBD1. The CDR3 runs 17 residues. V was pared by 2 bases and J by 1 base, with 10 bases of the junction left unmatched. Germline V CDR1 and CDR2: GTSNPN, SVGIG (reference sequence). CDR3 loop: CAWSFDRGTLSNQPQHF. Written as DNA, the CDR3 is TGTGCCTGGAGTTTCGACAGGGGAACATTAAGCAATCAGCCCCAGCATTTT.

The chain uses TRBV6-2 or TRBV6-3 and TRBJ1-5; TRBD1 agrees at 8 bases. Germline V CDR1 and CDR2: MNHEY, SVGEGT. J lost 3 bases, V lost 6 bases, and 7 bases had no gene match. The CDR3 is 15 amino acids. CDR3 DNA sequence: TGTGCCAGCAGCCCGGGACAGGTTGACAATCAGCCCCAGCATTTT. It specifies CASSPGQVDNQPQHF.

CDR3 in DNA: TGTGCCAGCAGGCCGGGACTAGCGACAGATACGCAGTATTTT. It specifies CASRPGLATDTQYF. The rearrangement uses TRBV2 and TRBJ2-3; 10 nucleotides match TRBD2. The CDR3 length is 14 residues. Per the germline V gene, CDR1 is SNHLY and CDR2 is FYNNEI. V gave up 6 bases and J gave up 3 bases; unmatched junction bases: 3. Drawing the rest from reference TRBV2 and TRBJ2-3, the complete variable domain is EPEVTQTPSHQVTQMGQEVILRCVPISNHLYFYWYRQILGQKVEFLVSFYNNEISEKSEIFDDQFSVERPDGSNFTLKIRSTKLEDSAMYFCASRPGLATDTQYFGPGTRLTVL.

This chain joins TRBV9 and TRBJ2-7, with 7 positions matching TRBD1. Germline CDR1 is SGDLS and CDR2 is YYNGEE. The CDR3 contains 14 residues. After removal of 1 base from V and 3 bases from J, the junction contained 4 bases not matched to a gene. CDR3 bases: TGTGCCAGCAGCGTAACGGGACAGAGCTACGAGCAGTACTTC. Translating gives CASSVTGQSYEQYF.

J is TRBJ1-5 and V is TRBV6-1, with TRBD1 matching 10 bases. The CDR3 spans 14 residues. CDR1 and CDR2 (germline): MNHNS, SASEGT. V shed 3 bases, J shed 7 bases, and the junction held 3 bases outside the gene matches. The CDR3 DNA reads as TGTGCCAGCAGTGACAGGACAGGGGGGCAGCCCCAGCATTTT. Translating gives CASSDRTGGQPQHF.

V usage is TRBV7-2 and J usage is TRBJ2-2, with D unresolved. Germline V gene sequence: CDR1 SGHTA, CDR2 FQGNSA. CDR3 length: 13 amino acids. The V end was cut by 3 bases, the J end by 1 base, with 3 bases between. The CDR3 DNA reads TGTGCCAGCAGCTTCCGGAACACCGGGGAGCTGTTTTTT. Translating gives CASSFRNTGELFF.

CDR3 sequence reads: CASSRQGFGTQYF. CDR3 nucleotides: TGTGCCAGCAGTCGCCAGGGATTCGGGACCCAGTACTTC. The V call is TRBV6-5, the J call TRBJ2-5, with a tentative D call TRBD1 (5 bases). The V and J ends lost 5 bases and 7 bases respectively, with 14 bases between them. The germline CDR1 and CDR2 sequences are MNHEY and SVGAGI. This CDR3 spans 13 amino acids.

The J gene is TRBJ1-2, the V gene TRBV4-3; D unclear. V was shortened by 0 bases and J by 4 bases, with 9 bases between the two germline ends. CDR1 LGHNA and CDR2 YSLEER come from the germline V gene. This CDR3 is built from 14 residues. CDR3 sequence reads: CASSQDHGVYGYTF. The CDR3 nucleotides are TGCGCCAGCAGCCAAGATCACGGAGTCTATGGCTACACCTTC.

The chain employs TRBV7-8 and TRBJ2-2, with 7 positions matching TRBD2. Losses at the gene ends were 5 bases for V and 1 base for J; bases not matched to a gene: 4. CDR1 is SGHVS, CDR2 FQNEAQ, per germline. There are 15 residues in the CDR3. CDR3 sequence (DNA): TGTGCCAGCAGCCGAGGGAGGGAGAACACCGGGGAGCTGTTTTTT. Protein sequence: CASSRGRENTGELFF.

J is TRBJ2-7 and V is TRBV4-3; TRBD1 is a possible D gene (6 bases). Germline assignment: CDR1 LGHNA and CDR2 YSLEER. V lost 3 bases and J lost 0, with 9 bases in between. The CDR3 has 14 residues. The DNA for the CDR3 is TGCGCCAGCAGCCATGGGACACACTCCTACGAGCAGTACTTC. Translated: CASSHGTHSYEQYF.

The CDR3 nucleotides are TGCAGCGTTGAACGCGACAGCTACAATGAGCAGTTCTTC. Protein: CSVERDSYNEQFF. The V gene is TRBV29-1, the J gene TRBJ2-1, with a possible D match to TRBD1 (5 bases). CDR3 size: 13 residues. Germline values: CDR1 SQVTM, CDR2 ANQGSEA. V was trimmed by 2 bases and J by 3 bases, leaving 8 bases between them.

The V and J genes are TRBV7-2 and TRBJ1-3; D gene ambiguous. The germline gives CDR1 SGHTA, CDR2 FQGNSA. Deletions cut 4 bases from V and 8 bases from J, with 6 bases between. The CDR3 contains 11 residues. The CDR3 DNA sequence: TGTGCCAGCAGCTACGAGGACACCATATATTTT. Residues: CASSYEDTIYF.

This chain links TRBV18 with TRBJ1-1; D gene unclear. The CDR3 runs to 14 residues. The germline V gene has CDR1 KGHSH and CDR2 LQKENI. V was cut by 1 base and J by 0 bases, with 6 bases left in between. In nucleotides, the CDR3 is TGTGCCAGCTCACCACATCCTATGAACACTGAAGCTTTCTTT. It is translated as CASSPHPMNTEAFF.

The chain has TRBV13 and TRBJ1-1, with TRBD1 as a possible D gene (6 bases). The CDR3 covers 13 residues. From germline, CDR1 is PRHDT and CDR2 FYEKMQ (reference sequence). The ends were cut back, 5 bases at V and 5 bases at J, with 12 bases in the middle. The CDR3 DNA reads TGTGCCAGCAGCCCACAGGGATGGACTGAAGCTTTCTTT. Translated: CASSPQGWTEAFF.

The V and J genes are TRBV29-1 and TRBJ2-3; a weak D match, TRBD1 (6 bases). Trimming took off 5 bases at V and 0 bases at J, with 12 bases between the two ends. The V gene's germline CDR1 is SQVTM and CDR2 ANQGSEA. CDR3 length: 14 amino acids. Here the CDR3 DNA reads TGCAGCGTTTCCGGGACAATTAGCACAGATACGCAGTATTTT. Amino acids: CSVSGTISTDTQYF.

The chain employs TRBV4-1 and TRBJ1-4; 9 positions match TRBD1. Losses at the gene ends were 5 bases for V and 5 bases for J; bases not matched to a gene: 3. This CDR3 has 14 amino acids. Germline values: CDR1 MGHRA, CDR2 YSYEKL. The CDR3 DNA reads TGCGCCAGCAGCGAAGGACAGGGGAATGAAAAACTGTTTTTT. It translates to CASSEGQGNEKLFF.

V gene TRBV19 combines with J gene TRBJ2-2, with 12 bases that match TRBD1. The CDR3 loop spans 18 amino acids. Germline trimming cut 6 bases from V and 1 base from J; bases unmatched to any gene: 9. Germline assignment: CDR1 LNHDA and CDR2 SQIVND (reference sequence). The CDR3 DNA is TGTGCCAGTAGAAAGGGACAGGGGGCAACCTTGAACACCGGGGAGCTGTTTTTT. It encodes CASRKGQGATLNTGELFF.

The chain employs TRBV4-1 and TRBJ1-4, with TRBD1 identical over 9 bases. The CDR3 spans 15 residues. Germline values: CDR1 MGHRA, CDR2 YSYEKL. V shed 4 bases, J shed 5 bases, and the junction held 5 bases outside the gene matches. CDR3 region: CASSRSGTGNEKLFF. For the CDR3, the DNA is TGCGCCAGCAGCCGTTCCGGGACAGGGAATGAAAAACTGTTTTTT.